This T cell receptor beta chain was captured in a study of cytotoxic CD8 clonotypes in ibrutinib-treated CLL. The ends were cut back, 2 bases at V and 2 bases at J, with 5 bases in the middle. The CDR3 is 13 amino acids. The protocol was immunoSEQ multiplex PCR, while the TCRdb copy is restricted to in-frame clones and leaves out a portion. The sample contains roughly 180,000 clones, approximately 84% of which appear only once. The source was PBMCs, collected after 24 months of ibrutinib treatment. The J gene is TRBJ2-3, the V gene TRBV23-1; the D is unclear. TRBV23-1 qualifies as an ORF whose function is uncertain. The sequence was collected from a human donor with chronic lymphocytic leukemia. The CDR3 region is CASSQGDTDTQYF. The CDR3 nucleotides read TGCGCCAGCAGTCAAGGCGACACAGATACGCAGTATTTT.